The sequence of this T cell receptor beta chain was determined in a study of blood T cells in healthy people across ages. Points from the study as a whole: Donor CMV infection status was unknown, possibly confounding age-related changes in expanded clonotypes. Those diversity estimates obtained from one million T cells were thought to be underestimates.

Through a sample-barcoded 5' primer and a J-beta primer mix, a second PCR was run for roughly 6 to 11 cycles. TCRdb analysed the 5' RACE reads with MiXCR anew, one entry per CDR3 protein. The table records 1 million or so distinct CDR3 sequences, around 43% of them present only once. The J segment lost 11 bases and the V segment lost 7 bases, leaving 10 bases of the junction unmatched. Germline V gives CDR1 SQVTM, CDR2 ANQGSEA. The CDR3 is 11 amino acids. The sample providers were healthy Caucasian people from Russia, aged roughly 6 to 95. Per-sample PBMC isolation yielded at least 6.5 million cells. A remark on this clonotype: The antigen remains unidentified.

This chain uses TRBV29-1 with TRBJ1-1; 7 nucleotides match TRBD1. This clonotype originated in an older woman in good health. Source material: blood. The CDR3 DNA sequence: TGCAGCGGGGCCGACAGGGCCAGGGCTTTCTTT. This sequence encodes CSGADRARAFF.